Reported below is one T cell receptor beta chain. Its antigen remains unidentified. Each TCR beta library was made by quantitative 5'-RACE that incorporated molecular barcodes. TCRdb fed the 5' RACE reads into MiXCR, producing one record per CDR3 protein. Found here are about 800,000 distinct CDR3 sequences, 10% to 15% of them singletons; the top ten hold approximately 0.46%. This sample is part of a study of CD8 T cells in ankylosing spondylitis. Findings and limits, study-wide: Disease-linked clones bore a CD8+ phenotype, appearing relatively rarely in peripheral blood. Some motif variants had been reported before (in reactive arthritis synovial fluid and blood). In ankylosing spondylitis blood, a motif of several highly homologous TCR beta variants appeared characteristic.

The ends were cut back, 2 bases at V and 6 bases at J, with 7 bases in the middle. This CDR3 is built from 12 residues. Germline lookup yields CDR1 SQVTM and CDR2 ANQGSEA. This chain connects TRBV29-1 to TRBJ1-4; D gene ambiguous. Source material: blood, either unsorted or a sorted T cell fraction (not recorded which). The TCR was taken from a male donor with ankylosing spondylitis. CDR3 sequence reads: CSVENPDEKLFF. Written as DNA, the CDR3 is TGCAGCGTTGAAAATCCGGATGAAAAACTGTTTTTT.